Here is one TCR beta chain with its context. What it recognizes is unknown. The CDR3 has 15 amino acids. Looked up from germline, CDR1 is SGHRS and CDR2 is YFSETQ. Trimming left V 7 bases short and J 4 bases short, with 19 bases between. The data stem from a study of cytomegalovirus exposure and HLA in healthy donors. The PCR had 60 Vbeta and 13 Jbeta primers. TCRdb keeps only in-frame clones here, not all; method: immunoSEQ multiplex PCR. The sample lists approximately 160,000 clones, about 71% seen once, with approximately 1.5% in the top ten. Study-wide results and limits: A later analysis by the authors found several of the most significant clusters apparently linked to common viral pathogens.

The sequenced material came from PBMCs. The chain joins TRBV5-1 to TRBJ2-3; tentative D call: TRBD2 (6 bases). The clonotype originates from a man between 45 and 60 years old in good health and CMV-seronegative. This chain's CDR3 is CASRPVGWGADTQYF. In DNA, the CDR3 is TGCGCCAGCCGCCCGGTGGGCTGGGGGGCAGATACGCAGTATTTT. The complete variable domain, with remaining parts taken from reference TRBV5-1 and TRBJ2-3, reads KAGVTQTPRYLIKTRGQQVTLSCSPISGHRSVSWYQQTPGQGLQFLFEYFSETQRNKGNFPGRFSGRQFSNSRSEMNVSTLELGDSALYLCASRPVGWGADTQYFGPGTRLTVL.